This T cell receptor (beta chain) stems from a study of T cell changes during pregnancy in multiple sclerosis. The CDR3 contains 13 residues. Germline V gene data show CDR1 as MDHEN and CDR2 as SYDVKM. V lost 3 bases to trimming and J lost 5 bases, with 11 bases between them. TCRdb's table, derived via immunoSEQ multiplex PCR, lists solely in-frame clones and lacks some. Found here are 50,000 to 60,000 clones, roughly 91% of them singletons; the top ten hold approximately 0.27%. This clone was recorded only once. The clonotype comes from a female donor with multiple sclerosis, enrolled in a pregnancy study. The chain is built from TRBV28 and TRBJ2-7, with D possibly TRBD1 on 5 matching bases. The sequences come from CD4+ T cells from peripheral blood mononuclear cells, collected in the second trimester of pregnancy. The CDR3 loop is CASSFPRVHEQYF. The CDR3 DNA reads as TGTGCCAGCAGTTTCCCCAGGGTCCACGAGCAGTACTTC.